These 30 T cell receptor beta chains originate from one sample sequenced in a study of blood T cell repertoires in COVID-19. Measured with immunoSEQ multiplex PCR; TCRdb has only the in-frame clones, and not every one. The table shows some 180,000 clones, with over 70% occurring only once. Sample: PBMCs or T cells enriched from blood (not recorded which). These receptors all come from a man aged 60 to 69 who had been exposed to COVID-19.

CDR3 amino acids: CASRRALRLDPYNEQFF. CDR3 bases: TGTGCCAGCAGGCGAGCCCTAAGACTAGACCCCTACAATGAGCAGTTCTTC. The V gene is TRBV6-6, the J gene TRBJ2-1; TRBD2 might be the D (6 bases). The CDR3 is 17 residues long. V was shortened by 6 bases and J by 2 bases, with 20 bases between the two germline ends. Germline V gene lookup returns CDR1 MNHNY and CDR2 SVGAGI (reference sequence).

The chain recombines TRBV7-9 with TRBJ2-1; 10 bases fit TRBD2. J gave up 5 bases and V 3 bases, and 4 bases lay outside the gene matches. CDR3 size: 15 residues. Per germline, CDR1 SEHNR and CDR2 FQNEAQ (reference sequence). Here the CDR3 reads CASSLGTSDNNEQFF. CDR3 coding DNA: TGTGCCAGCAGCTTGGGGACTAGCGATAACAATGAGCAGTTCTTC.

The chain is built from TRBV7-8 and TRBJ2-1; D gene ambiguous. Trimming removed 5 bases at V and 14 bases at J, with 19 bases between. The CDR3 runs 13 residues. Per the germline V gene, CDR1 is SGHVS and CDR2 is FQNEAQ. The CDR3 DNA sequence: TGTGCCAGCAGCCCAGACACCTCGTGGGTCAAGTTCTTC. Amino acid sequence: CASSPDTSWVKFF.

The J gene is TRBJ2-3, the V gene TRBV18; possibly TRBD1 for D (10 bases). The germline V gene encodes CDR1 KGHSH and CDR2 LQKENI. The CDR3 consists of 18 residues. V gave up 1 base and J gave up 4 bases, with 21 bases separating them. The CDR3 coding sequence is TGTGCCAGCTCACCACGTCTAGCGGGACAGGGGAGTGCAGATACGCAGTATTTT. It specifies CASSPRLAGQGSADTQYF.

The CDR3 region is CASSLARLAVSYNEQFF. The DNA of the CDR3 is TGTGCCAGCAGCTTAGCACGACTAGCGGTATCCTACAATGAGCAGTTCTTC. The chain employs TRBV11-3 and TRBJ2-1; TRBD2 matches at 9 bases. The CDR3 has 17 amino acids. CDR1 is SGHNT and CDR2 is YENEEA in the germline V gene. V shed 1 base, J shed 1 base, and the junction held 5 bases outside the gene matches. Together with reference TRBV11-3 and TRBJ2-1, the CDR3 gives the full variable domain: EAGVVQSPRYKIIEKKQPVAFWCNPISGHNTLYWYLQNLGQGPELLIRYENEEAVDDSQLPKDRFSAERLKGVDSTLKIQPAELGDSAVYLCASSLARLAVSYNEQFFGPGTRLTVL.

The table lists this clone with a count of one. The chain employs TRBV9 and TRBJ1-1, with TRBD1 matching 7 bases. The V gene end was trimmed by 4 bases and the J gene end by 6 bases; junction bases not matched to a gene: 9. This CDR3 spans 14 amino acids. Per germline, CDR1 SGDLS and CDR2 YYNGEE. CDR3 nucleotide sequence: TGTGCCAGCAGCCCAGAGGGACAGTACTCTGAAGCTTTCTTT. This translates into CASSPEGQYSEAFF.

The chain joins TRBV7-3 to TRBJ1-6; 10 bases are shared with TRBD1. The germline V gene has CDR1 SGHTA and CDR2 FQGTGA. This CDR3 spans 15 amino acids. V was pared by 2 bases and J by 10 bases, with 5 bases of the junction left unmatched. The CDR3 spells CASSLGGTGVSPLHF. In DNA form, the CDR3 reads TGTGCCAGCAGCTTAGGCGGGACAGGGGTCTCACCCCTCCACTTT. The full variable domain, with the rest looked up from reference TRBV7-3 and TRBJ1-6, is GAGVSQTPSNKVTEKGKYVELRCDPISGHTALYWYRQSLGQGPEFLIYFQGTGAADDSGLPNDRFFAVRPEGSVSTLKIQRTERGDSAVYLCASSLGGTGVSPLHFGNGTRLTVT.

The V call is TRBV5-6, the J call TRBJ1-5; the D gene is possibly TRBD1 (5 bases). Germline lookup yields CDR1 SGHDT and CDR2 YYEEEE. Trimming shortened V by 0 bases and J by 9 bases, and 13 bases separated the two germline ends. The CDR3 contains 14 residues. The CDR3 DNA reads as TGTGCCAGCAGCTTGGCCCCCCGCGGGGGGCCCCAGCATTTT. This encodes CASSLAPRGGPQHF.

The genes are TRBV9 and TRBJ2-7, with 7 positions matching TRBD2. CDR1 is SGDLS, CDR2 YYNGEE, per germline. Germline trimming cut 4 bases from V and 0 bases from J; bases unmatched to any gene: 4. CDR3 length: 14 amino acids. The CDR3, as DNA: TGTGCCAGCAGCTTCCGGGACTACTCCTACGAGCAGTACTTC. This encodes CASSFRDYSYEQYF.

This chain connects TRBV7-8 to TRBJ1-2, with 8 bases fitting TRBD1. V lost 5 bases, J lost 7 bases, and 12 bases stayed unmatched. CDR3 size: 15 residues. Germline lookup yields CDR1 SGHVS and CDR2 FQNEAQ. For the CDR3, the DNA is TGTGCCAGCAGCCAACGCCCACAGGGGGGTAGTGGCTACACCTTC. Protein sequence: CASSQRPQGGSGYTF.

This chain joins TRBV7-2 and TRBJ2-3, with D possibly being TRBD2 (5 bases). The CDR3 length is 15 residues. The germline V gene has CDR1 SGHTA and CDR2 FQGNSA. V was shortened by 5 bases and J by 1 base, with 13 bases between the two germline ends. CDR3 sequence: CASSPDSLGTDTQYF. The CDR3 DNA reads as TGTGCCAGCAGCCCGGACTCCCTCGGCACAGATACGCAGTATTTT.

This clone was seen only a few times. The gene calls are TRBV11-2 and TRBJ2-5; 11 bases match TRBD2. Germline V CDR1 and CDR2: SGHAT, FQNNGV. CDR3 length equals 14 residues. Unmatched junction bases numbered 0, after V lost 1 base and J lost 5 bases. This CDR3 is CASSLASGRETQYF. The CDR3 nucleotides read TGTGCCAGCAGCTTAGCTAGCGGGAGGGAGACCCAGTACTTC.

The chain joins TRBV7-6 to TRBJ1-1; D is uncertain. The V end lost 5 bases, the J end lost 8 bases, and 12 bases lay between the germline ends. CDR1 SGHVS and CDR2 FNYEAQ come from the germline V gene. The CDR3 consists of 12 residues. The CDR3 region has the DNA TGTGCCAGCAGCCAACCGTTCGAGGAAGCTTTCTTT. Translation gives CASSQPFEEAFF.

There are many counts of this clone. This rearrangement joins TRBV14 to TRBJ2-7; a weak D match, TRBD2 (6 bases). CDR1 SGHDN and CDR2 FVKESK come from the germline V gene. Between the trimmed V and J ends, which lost 3 bases and 4 bases, there was a span of 16 bases. The CDR3 is made up of 15 amino acids. CDR3 sequence: CASSHPLGGSYEQYF. The CDR3 region has the DNA TGTGCCAGCAGCCACCCCTTGGGGGGAAGTTACGAGCAGTACTTC.

V and J are TRBV28 and TRBJ1-4; D unclear. The V end lost 3 bases, the J end lost 10 bases, and 15 bases lay between the germline ends. The CDR3 contains 14 residues. The germline V gene encodes CDR1 MDHEN and CDR2 SYDVKM. The CDR3 is CASSLDPVGGKLFF. For the CDR3, the DNA is TGTGCCAGCAGTTTGGACCCCGTCGGAGGAAAACTGTTTTTT.

V is TRBV2 and J is TRBJ1-1; 7 bases map to TRBD1. This CDR3 is 13 amino acids long. CDR1 and CDR2 (germline): SNHLY, FYNNEI. The CDR3 sequence: CATKGARDTEAFF. The CDR3 DNA reads TGTGCTACGAAGGGGGCGAGGGACACTGAAGCTTTCTTT.

J is TRBJ2-7 and V is TRBV3-1 (or the pseudogene TRBV3-2); the D is unclear. CDR3 length: 14 amino acids. V lost 4 bases to trimming and J lost 3 bases, with 13 bases between them. Germline CDR1 and CDR2: LGHDT and YNNKEL (reference sequence). In DNA, the CDR3 is TGTGCCAGCAGCCGAGCGAGTGAGAACTACGAGCAGTACTTC. Its protein is CASSRASENYEQYF.

The genes are TRBV28 and TRBJ1-1, with no clear D. V gave up 6 bases and J gave up 4 bases, with 15 bases separating them. Germline V gene data show CDR1 as MDHEN and CDR2 as SYDVKM. This CDR3 is 14 amino acids long. CDR3 sequence reads: CASRPTSPPTEAFF. For the CDR3, the DNA is TGTGCCAGCAGACCCACATCCCCCCCCACTGAAGCTTTCTTT.

The chain combines TRBV6-9 with TRBJ2-7; TRBD1 agrees at 7 bases. Germline V gene lookup returns CDR1 MNHGY and CDR2 SVAAGI. With V trimmed by 6 bases and J by 2 bases, 7 bases remained unmatched. The CDR3 sequence is 14 residues long. DNA of the CDR3: TGTGCCAGCAGGCTTACAGGGGATACCTACGAGCAGTACTTC. Encoded protein: CASRLTGDTYEQYF.

V gene TRBV9 combines with J gene TRBJ2-1; D perhaps matches TRBD2 (6 bases). This CDR3 is built from 15 residues. The V end lost 5 bases, the J end lost 0 bases, and 12 bases lay between the germline ends. Germline CDR1 SGDLS, CDR2 YYNGEE. Written as DNA, the CDR3 is TGTGCCAGCAGATCGGACGGGGGCTCCTACAATGAGCAGTTCTTC. Its protein is CASRSDGGSYNEQFF. The entire variable domain, with the rest obtained from reference TRBV9 and TRBJ2-1, is as follows: DSGVTQTPKHLITATGQRVTLRCSPRSGDLSVYWYQQSLDQGLQFLIQYYNGEERAKGNILERFSAQQFPDLHSELNLSSLELGDSALYFCASRSDGGSYNEQFFGPGTRLTVL.

V gene TRBV2 combines with J gene TRBJ1-2, with D unclear. Per germline, CDR1 SNHLY and CDR2 FYNNEI. The CDR3 extends over 13 amino acids. V lost 6 bases, J lost 5 bases, and 13 bases lay in between. CDR3 region: CASSPDPRYGYTF. DNA for the CDR3: TGTGCCAGCAGCCCAGATCCCAGGTATGGCTACACCTTC.

This chain joins TRBV28 and TRBJ1-2, with 8 positions matching TRBD1. CDR1 and CDR2 (germline): MDHEN, SYDVKM. The CDR3 runs 13 residues. The J segment lost 8 bases and the V segment lost 2 bases, leaving 4 bases of the junction unmatched. CDR3 residues: CASSLTRGQGYTF. The DNA of the CDR3 is TGTGCCAGCAGTTTAACCAGGGGGCAGGGCTACACCTTC.

J is TRBJ1-4 and V is TRBV5-1; TRBD1 aligns across 8 bases. This CDR3 comprises 15 residues. CDR1 is SGHRS, CDR2 YFSETQ, per germline. With V trimmed by 0 bases and J by 5 bases, 3 bases remained unmatched. For the CDR3, the DNA is TGCGCCAGCAGCTTGGGGGGGACAGGCAATGAAAAACTGTTTTTT. Protein: CASSLGGTGNEKLFF.

The chain recombines TRBV5-8 with TRBJ2-1; possible D gene TRBD2, 5 bases. The germline V gene encodes CDR1 SGHTS and CDR2 YDEGEE. This CDR3 contains 15 residues. V was pared by 0 bases and J by 7 bases, with 14 bases between. CDR3 protein: CASSLGLADLNEQFF. In nucleotides, the CDR3 is TGTGCCAGCAGCTTGGGTCTAGCTGACCTTAATGAGCAGTTCTTC.

This chain uses TRBV7-2 with TRBJ1-1, with 8 bases identical to TRBD1. V dropped 6 bases and J dropped 2; count of bases not matched to a gene: 5. Germline V gene sequence: CDR1 SGHTA, CDR2 FQGNSA. The CDR3 runs to 14 residues. For the CDR3, the DNA is TGTGCCAGCAGTTGGGGACAGGAAAACACTGAAGCTTTCTTT. This codes for CASSWGQENTEAFF.

This CDR3 is CASSQDPPGDIRFTQYF. The CDR3 nucleotides are TGCGCCAGCAGCCAAGATCCCCCCGGGGATATTCGTTTTACGCAGTATTTT. The chain carries TRBV4-1 and TRBJ2-3, with a weak D call TRBD2 (5 bases). V dropped 0 bases and J dropped 8 bases, with 21 bases sitting between them. The length of the CDR3 is 17 residues. From germline, CDR1 is MGHRA and CDR2 YSYEKL.

J is TRBJ1-3 and V is TRBV19; D is unresolved. The CDR3 loop spans 14 amino acids. CDR1 is LNHDA and CDR2 is SQIVND in the germline V gene (reference sequence). Trimming took 10 bases from V and 0 from J, leaving 13 bases between them. DNA for the CDR3: TGTGCCACCACCAACCCCAGCTCTGGAAACACCATATATTTT. Protein: CATTNPSSGNTIYF.

This clone came up a few times. The gene calls are TRBV24-1 and TRBJ2-3; 7 bases agree with TRBD2. The CDR3 covers 15 residues. After removal of 6 bases from V and 3 bases from J, the junction contained 8 bases not matched to a gene. Germline assignment: CDR1 KGHDR and CDR2 SFDVKD. CDR3 residues: CATSWGGVLTDTQYF. In DNA, the CDR3 is TGTGCCACCAGTTGGGGGGGGGTATTGACAGATACGCAGTATTTT.

Comments on this clone: It is unclear where the CDR3 begins or ends on the DNA, so no DNA is shown, and the CDR3 is as TCRdb lists it. The J gene is TRBJ2-7, the V gene TRBV12-1; TRBD1, the table's D call, was not compared with the DNA. TRBV12-1 is tagged as a pseudogene. The CDR3 is 15 residues long, ends included. CDR3 loop: CASSFGKGAKNEQYF.

This clone was detected once. V is TRBV29-1 and J is TRBJ2-7; the match to TRBD2 covers 7 bases. From germline, CDR1 is SQVTM and CDR2 ANQGSEA. J lost 0 bases, V lost 6 bases, and 2 bases had no gene match. This CDR3 is 12 amino acids long. The CDR3 loop reads CSVGTTSYEQYF. The CDR3 coding sequence is TGCAGCGTCGGGACTACCTCCTACGAGCAGTACTTC.